The present T cell receptor beta chain was sequenced within a study of cytomegalovirus exposure and HLA in healthy donors. Amplification used 60 Vbeta primers and 13 Jbeta primers. Clones were sequenced by immunoSEQ multiplex PCR, and TCRdb holds only the in-frame ones, with some missing. The table includes about 160,000 clones, about four fifths detected once. The sample was PBMCs. The receptor was isolated from a young woman in good health and CMV-seropositive.

In DNA form, the CDR3 reads TGTGCCAGCAGCTCGTTCGGGACTAGCGGGGACACAGATACGCAGTATTTT. It translates to CASSSFGTSGDTDTQYF. The chain uses TRBV5-4 and TRBJ2-3; 13 bases line up with TRBD2. J was trimmed by 2 bases and V by 3 bases; bases with no gene match: 6. The germline V gene has CDR1 SGHNT and CDR2 YYREEE (reference sequence). CDR3 length: 17 amino acids.